The 19 T cell receptor beta chains reported below all come from one sample, sequenced in a study of spatial heterogeneity in lung cancer. Study-wide points: Expanded alpha and beta TCR counts within tumors tracked tumor mutation counts.

Documented time point: sample taken at primary tumor resection. TCRdb fed the 5' RACE reads into MiXCR, producing one record per CDR3 protein. The sample lists 100,000 to 110,000 distinct CDR3 sequences, under 4.5% occurring once. The antigens these receptors bind are not known. The sample in question was lung tumor tissue, obtained at surgery. The receptors were gathered from a male donor with early-stage non-small cell lung cancer.

The chain employs TRBV6-5 and TRBJ2-1; the D is unclear. V was trimmed by 5 bases and J by 8 bases, leaving 13 bases between them. The CDR3 has 13 residues. Looked up from germline, CDR1 is MNHEY and CDR2 is SVGAGI. CDR3 sequence (DNA): TGTGCCAGCAGTGACAATTTGGGGTATGAGCAGTTCTTC. As protein: CASSDNLGYEQFF.

This clonotype was recorded many times. The gene calls are TRBV5-1 and TRBJ1-2; tentative D call: TRBD1 (6 bases). Germline V lookup: CDR1 SGHRS, CDR2 YFSETQ. The CDR3 has 16 residues. The V gene lost 4 bases and the J gene lost 7 bases, with 23 bases spanning the gap. The CDR3 sequence: CASSGLPGGVTSGYTF. CDR3 nucleotide sequence: TGCGCCAGCAGCGGATTGCCCGGGGGCGTAACGTCTGGCTACACCTTC.

There are many counts of this clonotype. The V call is TRBV7-2, the J call TRBJ2-2; no firm D call. CDR1 and CDR2 (germline): SGHTA, FQGNSA. V shed 3 bases and J shed 8 bases, with 10 bases lying between them. The CDR3 has 13 amino acids. The CDR3 loop reads CASSFGPPGELFF. The DNA of the CDR3 is TGTGCCAGCAGCTTCGGACCCCCGGGGGAGCTGTTTTTT.

This clonotype was found many times. The chain has TRBV24-1 and TRBJ2-5, with D perhaps TRBD2 (6 bases). With 4 bases removed from V and 2 bases from J, the gap between germline ends came to 16 bases. Germline V gene data show CDR1 as KGHDR and CDR2 as SFDVKD. This CDR3 is built from 16 residues. CDR3 sequence: CATSEARGKGQETQYF. The CDR3 coding sequence is TGTGCCACCAGTGAGGCTCGGGGGAAGGGGCAAGAGACCCAGTACTTC.

This clonotype has ten or more counts. The chain uses TRBV5-1 and TRBJ2-5; the match to TRBD1 covers 10 bases. Germline V gene sequence: CDR1 SGHRS, CDR2 YFSETQ. The J segment lost 5 bases and the V segment lost 4 bases, leaving 5 bases of the junction unmatched. The length of the CDR3 is 14 residues. CDR3 in DNA: TGCGCCAGCAGCCAGGGACAGGGGCTGGAGACCCAGTACTTC. This encodes CASSQGQGLETQYF.

There are many counts of this clonotype. The CDR3 bases are TGTGCCAGCTCTCGGGACAACAATCAGCCCCAGCATTTT. Amino acids: CASSRDNNQPQHF. This sequence joins TRBV18 and TRBJ1-5; the D gene is possibly TRBD1 (6 bases). With 6 bases removed from V and 3 bases from J, the gap between germline ends came to 9 bases. The CDR3 is 13 amino acids. Germline V lookup: CDR1 KGHSH, CDR2 LQKENI.

This clonotype has a count of ten or more. V and J are TRBV28 and TRBJ1-5, with D unresolved. With 6 bases removed from V and 6 bases from J, the gap between germline ends came to 18 bases. The CDR3 is 15 amino acids. Germline V CDR1 and CDR2: MDHEN, SYDVKM. CDR3 DNA: TGTGCCAGCAGCCCAGATCGGGGTGTGGGTCAGCCCCAGCATTTT. Translation: CASSPDRGVGQPQHF.

Ten or more counts support this clonotype. The chain is built from TRBV25-1 and TRBJ1-1; 7 bases are shared with TRBD1. Looked up from germline, CDR1 is MGHDK and CDR2 is SYGVNS. V trimming: 4 bases; J trimming: 0 bases; junction bases outside the gene matches: 8. This CDR3 has 16 amino acids. CDR3 residues: CASSVGGGRMNTEAFF. For the CDR3, the DNA is TGTGCCAGCAGTGTTGGAGGGGGCCGGATGAACACTGAAGCTTTCTTT.

This clonotype was picked up many times. The chain is built from TRBV2 and TRBJ2-1, with no clear D. This CDR3 spans 17 amino acids. Germline CDR1 SNHLY, CDR2 FYNNEI. With 0 bases removed from V and 0 bases from J, the gap between germline ends came to 12 bases. This chain's CDR3 is CASSEAVWASSYNEQFF. The CDR3, as DNA: TGTGCCAGCAGTGAAGCGGTCTGGGCGTCCTCCTACAATGAGCAGTTCTTC.

In its sample, this clonotype was seen many times. The V and J genes are TRBV28 and TRBJ2-5, with TRBD2 as a possible D gene (5 bases). V was pared by 5 bases and J by 5 bases, with 12 bases between. The CDR3 extends over 13 amino acids. Looked up from germline, CDR1 is MDHEN and CDR2 is SYDVKM. The DNA for the CDR3 is TGTGCCAGCAGTCCTAACGGGGATGAGACCCAGTACTTC. Translation gives CASSPNGDETQYF. The whole variable domain, remainder taken from reference TRBV28 and TRBJ2-5, is DVKVTQSSRYLVKRTGEKVFLECVQDMDHENMFWYRQDPGLGLRLIYFSYDVKMKEKGDIPEGYSVSREKKERFSLILESASTNQTSMYLCASSPNGDETQYFGPGTRLLVL.

This clonotype was recorded at least ten times. This CDR3 is CASSLTSRLYGEQFF. In DNA form, the CDR3 reads TGCGCCAGCAGCTTGACATCGCGCCTGTACGGTGAGCAGTTCTTC. This rearrangement joins TRBV5-1 to TRBJ2-1, with D unclear. This CDR3 has 15 residues. The germline CDR1 and CDR2 sequences are SGHRS and YFSETQ. Trimming shortened V by 1 base and J by 9 bases, and 17 bases separated the two germline ends.

This clonotype was counted at least ten times. The chain carries TRBV7-9 and TRBJ1-2; D remains unclear. CDR1 SEHNR and CDR2 FQNEAQ come from the germline V gene (reference sequence). This CDR3 is 16 amino acids long. Trimming took off 5 bases at V and 0 bases at J, with 16 bases between the two ends. CDR3 nucleotide sequence: TGTGCCAGCAGCCTAGGCCCGGGCCCTACTAACTATGGCTACACCTTC. Translation gives CASSLGPGPTNYGYTF.

This clonotype was observed many times. The J gene is TRBJ2-7, the V gene TRBV5-5; 9 nucleotides agree with TRBD1. CDR1 and CDR2 (germline): SGHKS, YYEKEE (reference sequence). The CDR3 is 15 residues long. The trim removed 1 base at V and 4 bases at J, leaving 6 bases unmatched. The CDR3 region is CASSLRDRGIYEQYF. The CDR3 DNA reads as TGTGCCAGCAGCTTGCGTGACAGGGGGATATACGAGCAGTACTTC. The full variable domain, in which reference TRBV5-5 and TRBJ2-7 provide the parts outside the CDR3, is DAGVTQSPTHLIKTRGQQVTLRCSPISGHKSVSWYQQVLGQGPQFIFQYYEKEERGRGNFPDRFSARQFPNYSSELNVNALLLGDSALYLCASSLRDRGIYEQYFGPGTRLTVT.

V usage is TRBV20-1 and J usage is TRBJ1-4; no clear D. V was shortened by 6 bases and J by 2 bases, with 10 bases between the two germline ends. The germline V gene has CDR1 DFQATT and CDR2 SNEGSKA (reference sequence). This CDR3 is 13 amino acids long. CDR3 protein: CSAEGMTNEKLFF. The CDR3 nucleotides are TGCAGTGCCGAAGGGATGACTAATGAAAAACTGTTTTTT.

CDR3 sequence reads: CASSHPGQGSDSPLHF. CDR3 nucleotides: TGCGCCAGCAGCCACCCCGGACAGGGTTCGGATTCACCCCTCCACTTT. The chain joins TRBV4-1 to TRBJ1-6, with 8 positions matching TRBD1. CDR3 length equals 16 residues. Germline V CDR1 and CDR2: MGHRA, YSYEKL. After removal of 3 bases from V and 8 bases from J, the junction contained 9 bases not matched to a gene.

Turning to this clonotype: A much larger clone lies one base from this, so it may be a read error. The chain employs TRBV11-2 and TRBJ2-3; D may be TRBD2 (5 bases). V was pared by 3 bases and J by 0 bases, with 13 bases between. The germline gives CDR1 SGHAT, CDR2 FQNNGV. The CDR3 extends over 16 amino acids. CDR3 in amino acids: CASSLSGSLSTDTQYF. The DNA for the CDR3 is TGTGCCAGCAGCTTGAGCGGATCACTAAGCACAGATACGCAGTATTTT.

This clonotype was picked up many times. This rearrangement joins TRBV29-1 to TRBJ2-2, with 9 bases identical to TRBD1. CDR1 SQVTM and CDR2 ANQGSEA come from the germline V gene. J lost 7 bases, V lost 7 bases, and 10 bases had no gene match. The CDR3 sequence is 14 residues long. CDR3 protein: CSADDRGKGGELFF. CDR3 in DNA: TGCAGCGCCGACGACAGGGGGAAGGGCGGGGAGCTGTTTTTT.

This clonotype occurred many times. The J gene is TRBJ2-2, the V gene TRBV5-1; D is unclear. The CDR3 runs 15 residues. V was shortened by 4 bases and J by 6 bases, with 16 bases between the two germline ends. The V gene's germline CDR1 is SGHRS and CDR2 YFSETQ. The DNA of the CDR3 is TGCGCCAGCAGCGGATTAGGTGTCCAGCCCGGGGAGCTGTTTTTT. Translation: CASSGLGVQPGELFF.

This clonotype was seen repeatedly, ten times or more. The rearrangement uses TRBV2 and TRBJ1-1; D is perhaps TRBD1 (5 bases). This CDR3 contains 14 residues. V was clipped by 8 bases and J by 4 bases, with 17 bases between them. The germline V gene has CDR1 SNHLY and CDR2 FYNNEI. The chain's CDR3 is CASEGSMGSTEAFF. The CDR3 DNA is TGTGCCAGCGAGGGGAGTATGGGTAGCACTGAAGCTTTCTTT. Full variable domain (remainder filled in from reference TRBV2 and TRBJ1-1): EPEVTQTPSHQVTQMGQEVILRCVPISNHLYFYWYRQILGQKVEFLVSFYNNEISEKSEIFDDQFSVERPDGSNFTLKIRSTKLEDSAMYFCASEGSMGSTEAFFGQGTRLTVV.